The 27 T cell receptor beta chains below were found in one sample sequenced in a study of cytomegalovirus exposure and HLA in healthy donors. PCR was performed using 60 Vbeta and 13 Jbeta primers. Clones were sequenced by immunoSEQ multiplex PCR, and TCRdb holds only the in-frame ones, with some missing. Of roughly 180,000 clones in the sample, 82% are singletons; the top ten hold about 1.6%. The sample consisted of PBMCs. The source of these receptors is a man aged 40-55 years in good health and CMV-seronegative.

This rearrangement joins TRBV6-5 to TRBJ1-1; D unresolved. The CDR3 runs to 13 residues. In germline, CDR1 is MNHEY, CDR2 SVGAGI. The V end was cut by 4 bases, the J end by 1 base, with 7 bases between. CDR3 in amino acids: CASSWQRNTEAFF. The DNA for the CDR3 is TGTGCCAGCAGTTGGCAGCGGAACACTGAAGCTTTCTTT.

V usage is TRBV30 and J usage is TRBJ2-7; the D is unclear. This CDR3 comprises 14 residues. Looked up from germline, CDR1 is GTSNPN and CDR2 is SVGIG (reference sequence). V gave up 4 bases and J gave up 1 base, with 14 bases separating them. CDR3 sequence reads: CAWNRRGGSYEQYF. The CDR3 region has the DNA TGTGCCTGGAATCGCCGTGGCGGATCCTACGAGCAGTACTTC.

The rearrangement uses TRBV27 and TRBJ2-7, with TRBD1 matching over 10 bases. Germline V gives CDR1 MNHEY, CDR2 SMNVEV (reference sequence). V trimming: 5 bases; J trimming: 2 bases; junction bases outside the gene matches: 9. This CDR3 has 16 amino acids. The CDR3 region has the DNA TGTGCCAGCAGTCCCCCGGGACAGGGGACCCCCTACGAGCAGTACTTC. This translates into CASSPPGQGTPYEQYF.

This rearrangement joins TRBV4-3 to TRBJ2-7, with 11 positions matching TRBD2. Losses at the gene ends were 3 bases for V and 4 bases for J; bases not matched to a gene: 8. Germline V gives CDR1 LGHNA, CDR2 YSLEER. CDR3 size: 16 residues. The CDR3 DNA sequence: TGCGCCAGCAGCCAGGGGTTAGGGACTAGCGGTTACGAGCAGTACTTC. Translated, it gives CASSQGLGTSGYEQYF.

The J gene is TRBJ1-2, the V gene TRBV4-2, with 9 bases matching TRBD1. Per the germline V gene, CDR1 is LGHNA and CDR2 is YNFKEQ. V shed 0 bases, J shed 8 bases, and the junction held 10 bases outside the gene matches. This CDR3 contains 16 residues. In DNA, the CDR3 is TGTGCCAGCAGCCAAGAGATCGGGACAGGGATCGGGGGCTACACCTTC. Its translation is CASSQEIGTGIGGYTF.

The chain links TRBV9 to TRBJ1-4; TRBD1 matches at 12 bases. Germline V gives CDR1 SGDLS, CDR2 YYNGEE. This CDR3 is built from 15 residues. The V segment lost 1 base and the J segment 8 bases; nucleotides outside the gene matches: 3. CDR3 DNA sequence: TGTGCCAGCAGCGTAACCGGGACAGGGGGCGAAAAACTGTTTTTT. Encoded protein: CASSVTGTGGEKLFF.

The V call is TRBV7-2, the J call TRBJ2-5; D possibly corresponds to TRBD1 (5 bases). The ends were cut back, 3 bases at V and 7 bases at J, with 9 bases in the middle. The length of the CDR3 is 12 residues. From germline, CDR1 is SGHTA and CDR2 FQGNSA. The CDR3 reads CASSLVTGTQYF. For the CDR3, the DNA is TGTGCCAGCAGCTTGGTCACAGGGACCCAGTACTTC.

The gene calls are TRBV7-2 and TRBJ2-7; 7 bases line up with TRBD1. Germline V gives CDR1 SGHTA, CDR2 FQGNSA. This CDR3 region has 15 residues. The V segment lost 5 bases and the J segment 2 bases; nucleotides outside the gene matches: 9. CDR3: CASSKDGTETYEQYF. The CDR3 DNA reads TGTGCCAGCAGCAAAGACGGGACAGAGACCTACGAGCAGTACTTC.

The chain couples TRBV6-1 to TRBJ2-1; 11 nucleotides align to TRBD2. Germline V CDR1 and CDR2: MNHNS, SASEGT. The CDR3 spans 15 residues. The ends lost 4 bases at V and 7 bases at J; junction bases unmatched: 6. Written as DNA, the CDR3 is TGTGCCAGCAGTGTACTAGCGGGAGATGGAAATGAGCAGTTCTTC. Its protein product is CASSVLAGDGNEQFF.

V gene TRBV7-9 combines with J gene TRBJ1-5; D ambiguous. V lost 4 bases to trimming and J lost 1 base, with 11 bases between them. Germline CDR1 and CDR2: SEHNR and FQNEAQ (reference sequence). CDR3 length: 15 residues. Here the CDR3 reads CASSSGQMSNQPQHF. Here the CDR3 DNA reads TGTGCCAGCAGCTCAGGTCAGATGAGCAATCAGCCCCAGCATTTT.

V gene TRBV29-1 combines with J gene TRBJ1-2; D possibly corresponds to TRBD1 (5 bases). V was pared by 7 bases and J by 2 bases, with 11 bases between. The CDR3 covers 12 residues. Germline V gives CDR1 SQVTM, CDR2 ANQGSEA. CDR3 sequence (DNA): TGCAGCGACTTACAGGTCAACTATGGCTACACCTTC. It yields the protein CSDLQVNYGYTF.

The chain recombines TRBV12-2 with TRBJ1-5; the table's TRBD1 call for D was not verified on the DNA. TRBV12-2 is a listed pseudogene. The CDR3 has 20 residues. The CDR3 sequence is CASRLAFYVTGRNSNQPQHF. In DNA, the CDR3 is TGTGCAAGTCGCTTAGCGTTTTACGTGACAGGGAGAAATAGCAATCAGCCCCAGCATTTT.

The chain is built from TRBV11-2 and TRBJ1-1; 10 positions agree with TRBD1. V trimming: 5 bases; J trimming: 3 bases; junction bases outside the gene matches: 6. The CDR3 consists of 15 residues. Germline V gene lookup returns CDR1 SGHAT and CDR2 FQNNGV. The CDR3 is CASSPRQGAYTEAFF. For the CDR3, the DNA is TGTGCCAGCAGCCCAAGACAGGGGGCGTACACTGAAGCTTTCTTT. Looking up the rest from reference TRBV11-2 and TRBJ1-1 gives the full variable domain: EAGVAQSPRYKIIEKRQSVAFWCNPISGHATLYWYQQILGQGPKLLIQFQNNGVVDDSQLPKDRFSAERLKGVDSTLKIQPAKLEDSAVYLCASSPRQGAYTEAFFGQGTRLTVV.

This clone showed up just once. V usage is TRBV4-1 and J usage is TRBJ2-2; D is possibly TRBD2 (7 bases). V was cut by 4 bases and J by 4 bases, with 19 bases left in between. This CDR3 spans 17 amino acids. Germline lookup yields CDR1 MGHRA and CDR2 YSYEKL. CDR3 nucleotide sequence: TGCGCCAGCAGCCTCACGCGGCGGGGGCGCCCCACCGGGGAGCTGTTTTTT. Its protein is CASSLTRRGRPTGELFF.

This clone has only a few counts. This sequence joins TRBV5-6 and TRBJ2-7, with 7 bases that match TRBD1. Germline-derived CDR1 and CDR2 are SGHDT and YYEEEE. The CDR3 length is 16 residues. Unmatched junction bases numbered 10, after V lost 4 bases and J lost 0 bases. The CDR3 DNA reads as TGTGCCAGCAGCCAGTACAGGGGCTCCGCCTCCTACGAGCAGTACTTC. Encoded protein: CASSQYRGSASYEQYF. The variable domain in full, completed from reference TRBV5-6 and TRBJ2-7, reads DAGVTQSPTHLIKTRGQQVTLRCSPKSGHDTVSWYQQALGQGPQFIFQYYEEEERQRGNFPDRFSGHQFPNYSSELNVNALLLGDSALYLCASSQYRGSASYEQYFGPGTRLTVT.

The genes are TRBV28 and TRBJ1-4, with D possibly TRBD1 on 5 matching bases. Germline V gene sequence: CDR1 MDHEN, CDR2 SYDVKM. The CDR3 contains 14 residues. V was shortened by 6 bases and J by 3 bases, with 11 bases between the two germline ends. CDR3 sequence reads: CASRNSRANEKLFF. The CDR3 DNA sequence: TGTGCCAGCAGAAACAGCAGGGCTAATGAAAAACTGTTTTTT.

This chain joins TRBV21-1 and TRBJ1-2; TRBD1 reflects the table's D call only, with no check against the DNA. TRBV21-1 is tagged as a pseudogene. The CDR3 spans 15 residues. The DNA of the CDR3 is TGTGCCAGCAGCGACCCGGACAGAATTAACTATGGCTACACCTTC. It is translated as CASSDPDRINYGYTF.

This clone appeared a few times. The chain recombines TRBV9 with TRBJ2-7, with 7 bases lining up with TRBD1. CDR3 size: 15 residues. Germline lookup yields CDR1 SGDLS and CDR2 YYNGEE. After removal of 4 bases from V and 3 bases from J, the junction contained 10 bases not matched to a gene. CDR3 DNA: TGTGCCAGCAGCTTTGGGGACAGTGCCCACTACGAGCAGTACTTC. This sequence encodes CASSFGDSAHYEQYF.

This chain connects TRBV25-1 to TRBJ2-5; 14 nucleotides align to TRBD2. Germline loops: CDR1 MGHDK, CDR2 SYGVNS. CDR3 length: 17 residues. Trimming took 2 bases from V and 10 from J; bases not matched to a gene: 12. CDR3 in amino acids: CASSELMGGLAGEFQYF. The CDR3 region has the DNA TGTGCCAGCAGTGAACTTATGGGGGGACTAGCGGGAGAGTTCCAGTACTTC.

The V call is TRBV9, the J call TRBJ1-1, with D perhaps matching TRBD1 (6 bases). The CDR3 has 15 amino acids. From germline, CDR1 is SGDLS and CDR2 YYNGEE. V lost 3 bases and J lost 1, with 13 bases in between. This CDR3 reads CASSAVGTPNTEAFF. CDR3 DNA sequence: TGTGCCAGCAGCGCGGTCGGGACACCGAACACTGAAGCTTTCTTT.

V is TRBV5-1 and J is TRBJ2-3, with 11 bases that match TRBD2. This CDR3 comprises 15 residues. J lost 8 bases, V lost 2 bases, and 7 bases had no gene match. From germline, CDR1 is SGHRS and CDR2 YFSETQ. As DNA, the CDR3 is TGCGCCAGCAGCTTCACGACTAGCGGGGACGGTACGCAGTATTTT. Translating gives CASSFTTSGDGTQYF. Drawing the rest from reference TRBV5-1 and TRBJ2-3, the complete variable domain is KAGVTQTPRYLIKTRGQQVTLSCSPISGHRSVSWYQQTPGQGLQFLFEYFSETQRNKGNFPGRFSGRQFSNSRSEMNVSTLELGDSALYLCASSFTTSGDGTQYFGPGTRLTVL.

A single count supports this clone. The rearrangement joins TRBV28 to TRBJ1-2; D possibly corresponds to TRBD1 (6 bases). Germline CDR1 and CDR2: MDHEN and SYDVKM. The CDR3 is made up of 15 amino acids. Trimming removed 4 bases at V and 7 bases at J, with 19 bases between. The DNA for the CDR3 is TGTGCCAGCAGTTCCCTCGGGGGGGGCGCAAGTGGCTACACCTTC. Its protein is CASSSLGGGASGYTF.

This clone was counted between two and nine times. CDR3 bases: TGCAGCGTTGAGATCCTAAACGAGCAGTACTTC. Residues: CSVEILNEQYF. This rearrangement joins TRBV29-1 to TRBJ2-7, with D unresolved. V dropped 3 bases and J dropped 5 bases, with 8 bases sitting between them. Germline V gene data show CDR1 as SQVTM and CDR2 as ANQGSEA. The CDR3 extends over 11 amino acids.

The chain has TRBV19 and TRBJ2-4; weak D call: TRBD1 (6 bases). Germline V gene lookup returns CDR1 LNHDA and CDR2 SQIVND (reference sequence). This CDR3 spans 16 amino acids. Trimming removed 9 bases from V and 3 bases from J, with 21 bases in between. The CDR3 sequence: CASTQIGRGGKNIQYF. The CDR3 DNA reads TGTGCCAGCACTCAGATCGGGCGAGGGGGCAAAAACATTCAGTACTTC.

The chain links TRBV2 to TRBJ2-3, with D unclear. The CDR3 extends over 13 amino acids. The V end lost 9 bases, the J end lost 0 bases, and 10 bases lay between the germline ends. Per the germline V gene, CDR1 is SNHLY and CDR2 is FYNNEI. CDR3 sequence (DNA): TGTGCCAGGTTGAACGGGAGCACAGATACGCAGTATTTT. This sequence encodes CARLNGSTDTQYF.

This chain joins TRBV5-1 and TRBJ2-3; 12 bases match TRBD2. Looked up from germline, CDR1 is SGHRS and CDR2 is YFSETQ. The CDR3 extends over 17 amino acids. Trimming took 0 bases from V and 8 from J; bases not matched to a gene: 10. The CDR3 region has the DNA TGCGCCAGCAGCTTGGGGACTAGCGGGATTCCCGGGTTTACGCAGTATTTT. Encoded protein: CASSLGTSGIPGFTQYF.

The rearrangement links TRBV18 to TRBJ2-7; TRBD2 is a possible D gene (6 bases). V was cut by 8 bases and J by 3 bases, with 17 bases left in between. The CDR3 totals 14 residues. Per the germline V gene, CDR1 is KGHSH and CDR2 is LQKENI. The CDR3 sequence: CASQLSSGNYEQYF. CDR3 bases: TGTGCCAGCCAGCTCAGTAGCGGCAACTACGAGCAGTACTTC.